Here is one TCR beta chain with its context. The data were taken from a study of OX40 agonist ivuxolimab in advanced cancers. TCRdb's table, derived via immunoSEQ multiplex PCR, lists solely in-frame clones and lacks some. The data contain roughly 18,000 clones, around two thirds of them singletons. Individuals having autoimmune disease history or systemic immunosuppression were not enrolled. The sample in question was CD4+ or CD8+ T cells sorted from blood, obtained in a trial of the OX40 agonist ivuxolimab. The clonotype comes from an adult with an advanced solid tumor such as melanoma, head and neck, liver or kidney cancer.

CDR3 DNA sequence: TGTGCCAGCAGTTACCAACAGGGGGCCTACAATGAGCAGTTCTTC. This gives the protein CASSYQQGAYNEQFF. The chain is built from TRBV2 and TRBJ2-1, with 8 positions matching TRBD1. The CDR3 runs to 15 residues. With 5 bases clipped from V and 2 bases from J, the junction kept 5 bases outside the gene matches. From germline, CDR1 is SNHLY and CDR2 FYNNEI.